The following is a T cell receptor beta chain sequence with its context. Trimming took 1 base from V and 8 from J, leaving 5 bases between them. Per germline, CDR1 SSHAT and CDR2 FNYEAQ (reference sequence). The CDR3 consists of 12 residues. This specimen comes from a study of technical replicates of blood from several donors. Profiled with immunoSEQ multiplex PCR; TCRdb holds only in-frame clones, not every one. The sample consists of tens of thousands of clones, around 87% of them appearing once. The source material was PBMCs. The sequence derives from a human donor in good health. Some clones in this sample may be carry-over from other donors' samples. The V call is TRBV7-7, the J call TRBJ2-2, with D uncertain. The DNA for the CDR3 is TGTGCCAGCAGCTTAGGAGCTGGGGAGCTGTTTTTT. Amino acid sequence: CASSLGAGELFF.